A single sample gave rise to the 13 T cell receptor beta chains below, sequenced in a study of blood T cell repertoires in COVID-19. The assay was immunoSEQ multiplex PCR, and TCRdb's table has in-frame clones only and misses some. Counted here are 450,000 to 500,000 clones, 88% occurring once; the ten biggest clones make up just over 8%. The sequencing input was PBMCs or T cells enriched from blood (not recorded which). The receptors derive from a woman aged 55-69 years who had recovered from COVID-19.

This clone was found many times. V is TRBV11-2 and J is TRBJ2-7; 7 bases fit TRBD1. In germline, CDR1 is SGHAT, CDR2 FQNNGV. V lost 5 bases, J lost 0 bases, and 19 bases stayed unmatched. The CDR3 covers 19 residues. CDR3 DNA sequence: TGTGCCAGCAGCCCTATCAACAGGGGCCGCCAAGAGAGCTCCTACGAGCAGTACGTC. Encoded protein: CASSPINRGRQESSYEQYV.

V usage is TRBV5-1 and J usage is TRBJ1-3, with D uncertain. With 4 bases removed from V and 4 bases from J, the gap between germline ends came to 9 bases. The CDR3 has 13 residues. Looked up from germline, CDR1 is SGHRS and CDR2 is YFSETQ. The CDR3 DNA reads TGCGCCAGCAGCCCTTTTGGCGGAAACACCATATATTTT. This translates into CASSPFGGNTIYF.

This clone was recorded once. The chain combines TRBV15 with TRBJ1-4; 9 nucleotides align to TRBD1. The CDR3 is made up of 14 amino acids. V lost 5 bases and J lost 8; bases outside the gene matches: 6. CDR1 and CDR2 (germline): LNHNV, YYDKDF (reference sequence). Written as DNA, the CDR3 is TGTGCCACCAGCGTCCGGGACAGGGACGAAAAACTGTTTTTT. It encodes CATSVRDRDEKLFF.

This clone was seen a single time. V usage is TRBV7-2 and J usage is TRBJ1-6; a possible D gene is TRBD1 (6 bases). The CDR3 totals 13 residues. The germline CDR1 and CDR2 sequences are SGHTA and FQGNSA. V was pared by 3 bases and J by 8 bases, with 8 bases between. CDR3 sequence: CASSFSGDSPLHF. As DNA, the CDR3 is TGTGCCAGCAGCTTTTCAGGGGATTCACCCCTCCACTTT.

The rearrangement joins TRBV5-6 to TRBJ1-5; no clear D. CDR1 is SGHDT and CDR2 is YYEEEE in the germline V gene. The CDR3 has 14 residues. Trimming left V 1 base short and J 7 bases short, with 12 bases between. The CDR3 loop reads CASSLMRSYQPQHF. Here the CDR3 DNA reads TGTGCCAGCAGCTTGATGCGGAGTTACCAGCCCCAGCATTTT.

CDR3 residues: CASSHLNNEQFF. The CDR3 nucleotides are TGTGCCAGCAGCCATCTAAATAATGAGCAGTTCTTC. The chain recombines TRBV3-1 (or the pseudogene TRBV3-2) with TRBJ2-1; D gene uncertain. Trimming took off 3 bases at V and 7 bases at J, with 7 bases between the two ends. The V gene's germline CDR1 is LGHDT and CDR2 YNNKEL (reference sequence). The CDR3 totals 12 residues.

J is TRBJ2-1 and V is TRBV11-2; 12 nucleotides align to TRBD2. In germline, CDR1 is SGHAT, CDR2 FQNNGV. With V trimmed by 5 bases and J by 2 bases, 4 bases remained unmatched. The CDR3 is made up of 16 amino acids. The CDR3 spells CASSRLAGGPYNEQFF. DNA for the CDR3: TGTGCCAGCAGCCGCCTAGCGGGGGGGCCCTACAATGAGCAGTTCTTC.

This chain uses TRBV24-1 with TRBJ1-2; 8 nucleotides match TRBD1. The CDR3 totals 16 residues. Germline assignment: CDR1 KGHDR and CDR2 SFDVKD. With 5 bases clipped from V and 5 bases from J, the junction kept 12 bases outside the gene matches. CDR3 bases: TGTGCCACCAGTGCTGTTGGGGGACAGGACGCATATGGCTACACCTTC. It is translated as CATSAVGGQDAYGYTF.

The chain combines TRBV10-3 with TRBJ2-7; 11 bases align to TRBD1. The germline gives CDR1 ENHRY, CDR2 SYGVKD. The ends lost 6 bases at V and 2 bases at J; junction bases unmatched: 0. The CDR3 is 13 amino acids. CDR3 coding DNA: TGTGCCATCAGGGGACAGGGGGCCTACGAGCAGTACGTC. It translates to CAIRGQGAYEQYV.

The rearrangement joins TRBV19 to TRBJ1-5, with 9 bases matching TRBD1. Trimming took 4 bases from V and 8 from J; bases not matched to a gene: 9. CDR3 length: 15 residues. Per the germline V gene, CDR1 is LNHDA and CDR2 is SQIVND (reference sequence). CDR3 loop: CASSRTGALGEPQHF. DNA for the CDR3: TGTGCCAGTAGTAGGACAGGGGCCCTAGGGGAGCCCCAGCATTTT.

The chain joins TRBV20-1 to TRBJ1-1; possible D gene TRBD1, 6 bases. Germline loops: CDR1 DFQATT, CDR2 SNEGSKA (reference sequence). Trimming took off 3 bases at V and 2 bases at J, with 13 bases between the two ends. The CDR3 runs to 14 residues. The CDR3 region is CSASKPDSNTEAFF. The CDR3 nucleotides are TGCAGTGCTAGTAAGCCGGACAGTAACACTGAAGCTTTCTTT.

This rearrangement joins TRBV29-1 to TRBJ1-2, with D perhaps TRBD1 (5 bases). Trimming took 0 bases from V and 5 from J, leaving 16 bases between them. The V gene's germline CDR1 is SQVTM and CDR2 ANQGSEA. The CDR3 contains 15 residues. This CDR3 is CSVEDRTRNHYGYTF. CDR3 nucleotides: TGCAGCGTTGAAGATCGGACAAGGAACCATTATGGCTACACCTTC.

The chain links TRBV19 to TRBJ2-2, with D perhaps matching TRBD1 (5 bases). Germline assignment: CDR1 LNHDA and CDR2 SQIVND (reference sequence). Trimming took off 0 bases at V and 6 bases at J, with 17 bases between the two ends. The CDR3 contains 17 residues. Here the CDR3 reads CASSIDLLRPGSGELFF. The CDR3 region has the DNA TGTGCCAGTAGTATAGATCTACTTCGTCCAGGGTCCGGGGAGCTGTTTTTT.